Presented here are 27 T cell receptor beta chains from one specimen sequenced in a study of CD8+CD57+ T cells in acquired aplastic anemia. TCR beta VDJ and CDR3 profiling used genomic DNA as template. TCRdb recomputed calls from the reads with MiXCR, one row per CDR3 protein. The sample holds approximately 190,000 distinct CDR3 sequences, about 64% seen once. What was sequenced was sorted CD4+, CD8+, or CD8+CD57+ T cells (not recorded which) from PBMCs. The receptor source for this set is a human donor with severe aplastic anemia or a healthy control (not recorded which).

The rearrangement links TRBV15 to TRBJ2-2; 8 bases agree with TRBD2. V shed 3 bases and J 9 bases; nucleotides not matched to a gene: 15. CDR1 LNHNV and CDR2 YYDKDF come from the germline V gene (reference sequence). There are 17 residues in the CDR3. The CDR3 reads CATSSVAGSGSGRELFF. CDR3 in DNA: TGTGCCACCAGCAGTGTGGCGGGGAGCGGGAGTGGCAGGGAGCTGTTTTTT.

The chain is built from TRBV29-1 and TRBJ1-5; D is ambiguous. The CDR3 consists of 13 residues. Germline loops: CDR1 SQVTM, CDR2 ANQGSEA. V lost 7 bases and J lost 3, with 13 bases in between. The CDR3 sequence is CSALESINQPQHF. The CDR3 nucleotides read TGCAGCGCCCTCGAAAGTATCAATCAGCCCCAGCATTTT.

This clonotype showed up many times. The rearrangement links TRBV5-1 to TRBJ2-7; no clear D gene. V lost 0 bases to trimming and J lost 7 bases, with 8 bases between them. The germline CDR1 and CDR2 sequences are SGHRS and YFSETQ. The CDR3 spans 12 residues. In DNA form, the CDR3 reads TGCGCCAGCAGCTTGGGTCCCTCTGAGCAGTACTTC. Translation gives CASSLGPSEQYF.

The chain joins TRBV2 to TRBJ1-1, with D hard to call. The V end lost 5 bases, the J end lost 4 bases, and 8 bases lay between the germline ends. The CDR3 contains 12 residues. Germline V gives CDR1 SNHLY, CDR2 FYNNEI. The CDR3 region has the DNA TGTGCCAGCAGTCCTCACCTCACTGAAGCTTTCTTT. Translation: CASSPHLTEAFF.

The CDR3 here is CSATGGIYNSPLHF. The CDR3 DNA reads TGCAGTGCTACGGGCGGAATCTATAATTCACCCCTCCACTTT. This chain connects TRBV20-1 to TRBJ1-6; D gene ambiguous. Looked up from germline, CDR1 is DFQATT and CDR2 is SNEGSKA (reference sequence). This CDR3 comprises 14 residues. The V end lost 4 bases, the J end lost 3 bases, and 10 bases lay between the germline ends.

J is TRBJ2-5 and V is TRBV20-1, with 8 bases that match TRBD2. This CDR3 contains 15 residues. J lost 2 bases, V lost 3 bases, and 8 bases had no gene match. Looked up from germline, CDR1 is DFQATT and CDR2 is SNEGSKA (reference sequence). In nucleotides, the CDR3 is TGCAGTGCTAGCCCAGCGGGGGCGAGACAAGAGACCCAGTACTTC. Protein: CSASPAGARQETQYF.

The gene calls are TRBV10-3 and TRBJ1-1; 7 bases line up with TRBD1. Germline V lookup: CDR1 ENHRY, CDR2 SYGVKD. Trimming took 2 bases from V and 6 from J; bases not matched to a gene: 18. This CDR3 spans 18 amino acids. Written as DNA, the CDR3 is TGTGCCATCAGTGAGACATCGAGGGGGCGGATGGGTAATGCTGAAGCTTTCTTT. This codes for CAISETSRGRMGNAEAFF.

The J gene is TRBJ2-7, the V gene TRBV20-1, with 7 nucleotides matching TRBD1. The CDR3 totals 12 residues. The germline CDR1 and CDR2 sequences are DFQATT and SNEGSKA (reference sequence). The CDR3 spells CSLGDSSYEQYF. The CDR3, as DNA: TGCAGCTTGGGGGACAGCTCCTACGAGCAGTACTTC.

The chain couples TRBV24-1 to TRBJ1-1; 8 nucleotides line up with TRBD1. V was pared by 4 bases and J by 1 base, with 10 bases of the junction left unmatched. Germline V CDR1 and CDR2: KGHDR, SFDVKD. CDR3 length: 17 residues. In DNA, the CDR3 is TGTGCCACCAGTGACCACGGACAGGGATTGAAGAACACTGAAGCTTTCTTT. This gives the protein CATSDHGQGLKNTEAFF.

This sequence joins TRBV7-8 and TRBJ2-2, with D possibly being TRBD2 (6 bases). V lost 5 bases and J lost 0, with 13 bases in between. Germline CDR1 and CDR2: SGHVS and FQNEAQ. This CDR3 region has 16 residues. The CDR3 coding sequence is TGTGCCAGCAGCGCCCTTGGCGGGGCGAACACCGGGGAGCTGTTTTTT. Translating gives CASSALGGANTGELFF.

This sequence joins TRBV2 and TRBJ2-7, with 11 bases fitting TRBD2. This CDR3 spans 15 amino acids. Germline values: CDR1 SNHLY, CDR2 FYNNEI. J lost 2 bases, V lost 6 bases, and 6 bases had no gene match. Written as DNA, the CDR3 is TGTGCCAGCAGGAGCGGGACTAGCGGTACCTACGAGCAGTACTTC. This gives the protein CASRSGTSGTYEQYF.

There are many counts of this clonotype. One end of the junction fails to match germline, which may point to a read error. The J gene is TRBJ2-7, the V gene TRBV7-2; D is perhaps TRBD2 (6 bases). This CDR3 region has 14 residues. Germline assignment: CDR1 SGHTA and CDR2 FQGNSA. Here the CDR3 DNA reads TGCGCCAGCAGCTTGACCGGGGGTACCTACGAGCAGTACTTC. Translated, it gives CASSLTGGTYEQYF.

This clonotype was counted between two and nine times. The chain uses TRBV20-1 and TRBJ2-5; 7 bases align to TRBD2. The junction had 15 bases not matched to a gene; V was cut back by 6 bases and J by 2 bases. Germline-derived CDR1 and CDR2 are DFQATT and SNEGSKA (reference sequence). The CDR3 is made up of 16 amino acids. The CDR3 DNA reads TGCAGTGCCCCCGGAGTGTTAGCGGGCGATCAAGAGACCCAGTACTTC. It specifies CSAPGVLAGDQETQYF.

This chain connects TRBV7-9 to TRBJ1-6; unclear D gene. CDR1 and CDR2 from the germline V gene are SEHNR and FQNEAQ (reference sequence). Trimming removed 4 bases at V and 10 bases at J, with 17 bases between. CDR3 length equals 15 residues. The CDR3, as DNA: TGTGCCAGCAGCTCCGCGACCCTGGGGTGGTCACCCCTCCACTTT. Translating it yields CASSSATLGWSPLHF.

Ten or more counts support this clonotype. The rearrangement links TRBV27 to TRBJ1-2; D gene uncertain. CDR1 and CDR2 from the germline V gene are MNHEY and SMNVEV (reference sequence). V was trimmed by 3 bases and J by 0 bases, leaving 5 bases between them. CDR3 length: 13 amino acids. For the CDR3, the DNA is TGTGCCAGCAGTTTGGCCGCTAACTATGGCTACACCTTC. It specifies CASSLAANYGYTF.

This clonotype was recorded only once. This chain links TRBV29-1 with TRBJ1-1, with D unclear. The CDR3 contains 14 residues. From germline, CDR1 is SQVTM and CDR2 ANQGSEA. Between the trimmed V and J ends, which lost 1 base and 0 bases, there was a span of 9 bases. The CDR3 DNA reads TGCAGCGTTGAAGCCCGGATAATGAACACTGAAGCTTTCTTT. Residues: CSVEARIMNTEAFF.

The rearrangement links TRBV12-3 or TRBV12-4 to TRBJ2-2; D is undetermined. V was pared by 6 bases and J by 5 bases, with 13 bases between. The CDR3 covers 14 residues. The chain's CDR3 is CASSLPWGTGELFF. Written as DNA, the CDR3 is TGTGCCAGCAGCCTGCCGTGGGGAACCGGGGAGCTGTTTTTT.

The chain carries TRBV15 and TRBJ1-1, with 7 nucleotides matching TRBD1. Germline CDR1 LNHNV, CDR2 YYDKDF (reference sequence). This CDR3 has 13 residues. With 2 bases clipped from V and 12 bases from J, the junction kept 9 bases outside the gene matches. CDR3 region: CATSRSTGAVTFF. CDR3 coding DNA: TGTGCCACCAGCAGAAGTACAGGGGCTGTAACTTTCTTT.

V and J are TRBV25-1 and TRBJ2-3; 7 bases are a match to TRBD1. Trimming took 5 bases from V and 0 from J; bases not matched to a gene: 17. The germline gives CDR1 MGHDK, CDR2 SYGVNS. This CDR3 has 19 residues. CDR3 region: CASSPPYGTAFTSTDTQYF. The CDR3 region has the DNA TGTGCCAGCAGTCCACCATACGGGACAGCCTTTACTAGCACAGATACGCAGTATTTT.

The sample holds many counts of this clonotype. V is TRBV24-1 and J is TRBJ2-5, with D tentatively TRBD1 or TRBD2 (5 bases each). The CDR3 covers 17 residues. Per the germline V gene, CDR1 is KGHDR and CDR2 is SFDVKD. V gave up 5 bases and J gave up 2 bases, with 20 bases separating them. CDR3: CATSGQGADWGQETQYF. For the CDR3, the DNA is TGTGCCACCAGTGGGCAGGGCGCTGACTGGGGGCAAGAGACCCAGTACTTC.

J is TRBJ2-5 and V is TRBV12-5; D gene ambiguous. The CDR3 sequence is 16 residues long. Trimming shortened V by 2 bases and J by 1 base, and 14 bases separated the two germline ends. CDR1 is LGHNT, CDR2 FRNRAP, per germline. The CDR3 region is CASGLIFRGVQETQYF. CDR3 bases: TGTGCTAGTGGTTTGATTTTCAGAGGAGTCCAAGAGACCCAGTACTTC.

This clonotype was observed many times. J is TRBJ1-1 and V is TRBV11-2; D gene unclear. CDR1 is SGHAT, CDR2 FQNNGV, per germline. V gave up 7 bases and J gave up 3 bases, with 15 bases separating them. CDR3 length: 14 amino acids. CDR3 nucleotides: TGTGCCAGCACCCCAGGAGGGCCCTACACTGAAGCTTTCTTT. Amino acid sequence: CASTPGGPYTEAFF. Together with reference TRBV11-2 and TRBJ1-1, the CDR3 gives the full variable domain: EAGVAQSPRYKIIEKRQSVAFWCNPISGHATLYWYQQILGQGPKLLIQFQNNGVVDDSQLPKDRFSAERLKGVDSTLKIQPAKLEDSAVYLCASTPGGPYTEAFFGQGTRLTVV.

This clonotype was observed a handful of times. The V gene is TRBV5-4, the J gene TRBJ1-4; D not resolved. This CDR3 has 11 amino acids. Trimming took 2 bases from V and 7 from J, leaving 3 bases between them. Germline V gives CDR1 SGHNT, CDR2 YYREEE (reference sequence). The chain's CDR3 is CASSLSEKLFF. In DNA, the CDR3 is TGTGCCAGCAGCTTATCTGAAAAACTGTTTTTT.

V usage is TRBV2 and J usage is TRBJ2-4, with TRBD2 matching over 11 bases. The CDR3 length is 15 residues. Per the germline V gene, CDR1 is SNHLY and CDR2 is FYNNEI. With V trimmed by 4 bases and J by 7 bases, 6 bases remained unmatched. As DNA, the CDR3 is TGTGCCAGCAGTGGGCTAGCGGGAGGAGCGAACATTCAGTACTTC. It specifies CASSGLAGGANIQYF.

This clonotype was seen ten or more times. The rearrangement links TRBV24-1 to TRBJ2-7; D may match TRBD1 or TRBD2 (6 bases each). The V gene lost 5 bases and the J gene lost 5 bases, with 15 bases spanning the gap. Germline V gene lookup returns CDR1 KGHDR and CDR2 SFDVKD. The CDR3 loop spans 14 amino acids. The CDR3 reads CATSVSGGADEQYF. The CDR3 DNA reads TGTGCCACCAGTGTATCCGGGGGCGCAGACGAGCAGTACTTC.

The V call is TRBV2, the J call TRBJ2-3, with unresolved D. CDR1 and CDR2 (germline): SNHLY, FYNNEI. The length of the CDR3 is 16 residues. The V gene lost 7 bases and the J gene lost 4 bases, with 21 bases spanning the gap. The CDR3 DNA is TGTGCCAGCAAAGATTCACAACGGATTGGAGCAGATACGCAGTATTTT. Translated: CASKDSQRIGADTQYF.

The genes are TRBV15 and TRBJ1-5; D remains ambiguous. This CDR3 comprises 13 residues. Looked up from germline, CDR1 is LNHNV and CDR2 is YYDKDF (reference sequence). The ends were cut back, 8 bases at V and 5 bases at J, with 13 bases in the middle. The CDR3 bases are TGTGCCACCTCGGACGGGCGCCATCAGCCCCAGCATTTT. Translating gives CATSDGRHQPQHF.